Presented here are 20 T cell receptor beta chains from one specimen sequenced in a study of blood T cell repertoires in COVID-19 (dated by TCRdb to 2020 to 2021). Libraries were prepared through the immunoSEQ multiplex PCR assay. Drawn from immuneACCESS, this table holds only the in-frame rearrangements with V and J called that TCRdb kept. Clones are partly lost; checked studies trace under half to an unresolved V gene and leave the rest unexplained. The sample includes some 130,000 clones, with 85% observed a single time. The ten largest clonotypes hold about a tenth of the sample. Sequenced: peripheral blood. All receptors derive from a man aged 80 or over with acute or convalescent COVID-19.

The V gene is TRBV5-1, the J gene TRBJ2-3; 9 bases match TRBD2. Per the germline V gene, CDR1 is SGHRS and CDR2 is YFSETQ. The CDR3 totals 17 residues. The ends lost 4 bases at V and 3 bases at J; junction bases unmatched: 12. CDR3 bases: TGCGCCAGCAGCGTGGGGCGACTAGCGGTAACGACAGATACGCAGTATTTT. It specifies CASSVGRLAVTTDTQYF.

The genes are TRBV6-5 and TRBJ2-7; 9 bases map to TRBD1. With V trimmed by 6 bases and J by 5 bases, 11 bases remained unmatched. The CDR3 sequence is 15 residues long. Germline assignment: CDR1 MNHEY and CDR2 SVGAGI. For the CDR3, the DNA is TGTGCCAGCAGATACAGACAGGGGGAATTCGACGAGCAGTACTTC. This encodes CASRYRQGEFDEQYF.

This chain connects TRBV5-1 to TRBJ2-7; 11 bases line up with TRBD2. Germline V CDR1 and CDR2: SGHRS, YFSETQ. The trim removed 3 bases at V and 3 bases at J, leaving 2 bases unmatched. The CDR3 covers 14 residues. The CDR3 DNA reads TGCGCCAGCAGCTCTGGGACTAGCGGCTACGAGCAGTACTTC. This translates into CASSSGTSGYEQYF.

This clone was observed once. V gene TRBV20-1 combines with J gene TRBJ2-1, with 7 bases identical to TRBD2. Germline trimming cut 3 bases from V and 7 bases from J; bases unmatched to any gene: 15. CDR1 and CDR2 from the germline V gene are DFQATT and SNEGSKA (reference sequence). The CDR3 extends over 16 amino acids. This CDR3 reads CSASGMLTTSWNEQFF. The CDR3 nucleotides are TGCAGTGCTAGTGGTATGCTTACGACTAGCTGGAATGAGCAGTTCTTC.

The rearrangement joins TRBV6-5 to TRBJ1-2; 10 nucleotides align to TRBD1. The CDR3 contains 15 residues. Germline V gene data show CDR1 as MNHEY and CDR2 as SVGAGI. J lost 4 bases, V lost 5 bases, and 7 bases had no gene match. The DNA of the CDR3 is TGTGCCAGCAGTAACCCCGGGACAGGGGCCTATGGCTACACCTTC. It is translated as CASSNPGTGAYGYTF.

The rearrangement uses TRBV5-1 and TRBJ2-1; 7 bases align to TRBD2. The CDR3 runs to 12 residues. Germline loops: CDR1 SGHRS, CDR2 YFSETQ. The V segment lost 1 base and the J segment 10 bases; nucleotides outside the gene matches: 2. This chain's CDR3 is CASSLTGGEQFF. In DNA, the CDR3 is TGCGCCAGCAGCTTGACGGGAGGAGAGCAGTTCTTC.

V usage is TRBV4-3 and J usage is TRBJ1-5, with D uncertain. The V end lost 0 bases, the J end lost 4 bases, and 4 bases lay between the germline ends. The CDR3 loop spans 13 amino acids. Germline lookup yields CDR1 LGHNA and CDR2 YSLEER. In nucleotides, the CDR3 is TGCGCCAGCAGCCAAGAAGAGAATCAGCCCCAGCATTTT. It specifies CASSQEENQPQHF.

V and J are TRBV28 and TRBJ1-5; TRBD1 is a possible D gene (5 bases). The ends were cut back, 6 bases at V and 2 bases at J, with 8 bases in the middle. The germline V gene encodes CDR1 MDHEN and CDR2 SYDVKM. The CDR3 runs 13 residues. The CDR3 is CASRPTGNQPQHF. CDR3 coding DNA: TGTGCCAGCAGGCCGACAGGCAATCAGCCCCAGCATTTT.

In nucleotides, the CDR3 is TGTGCCAGCAGCGCCGGGAACTATGGCTACACCTTC. Protein: CASSAGNYGYTF. V usage is TRBV3-1 (or the pseudogene TRBV3-2) and J usage is TRBJ1-2; unclear D gene. V lost 5 bases and J lost 2, with 6 bases in between. Germline loops: CDR1 LGHDT, CDR2 YNNKEL (reference sequence). The CDR3 has 12 amino acids.

The chain uses TRBV12-3 or TRBV12-4 and TRBJ1-1; D gene ambiguous. V shed 6 bases and J shed 3 bases, with 11 bases lying between them. The CDR3 sequence is 13 residues long. The CDR3 DNA sequence: TGTGCCAGCAGCCTGGACTCGGACACTGAAGCTTTCTTT. This sequence encodes CASSLDSDTEAFF.

The chain recombines TRBV7-3 with TRBJ2-1; 10 bases map to TRBD1. Germline values: CDR1 SGHTA, CDR2 FQGTGA. V dropped 4 bases and J dropped 8; count of bases not matched to a gene: 5. The CDR3 totals 14 residues. The chain's CDR3 is CASSYGTGVYEQFF. CDR3 DNA sequence: TGTGCCAGCAGCTACGGGACAGGGGTTTATGAGCAGTTCTTC.

This rearrangement joins TRBV7-8 to TRBJ2-1, with D possibly being TRBD1 (12 bases). This CDR3 has 22 residues. V lost 5 bases and J 2 bases, leaving 34 bases between the germline ends. Germline values: CDR1 SGHVS, CDR2 FQNEAQ. Here the CDR3 DNA reads TGTGCCAGCAGCGGCAGGGACAGGGGGCTCGAGACTAGCGGGATCACCTACAATGAGCAGTTCTTC. This sequence encodes CASSGRDRGLETSGITYNEQFF.

This clone was detected once. This chain links TRBV5-1 with TRBJ1-3; TRBD1 might be the D (5 bases). V shed 0 bases and J shed 7 bases, with 11 bases lying between them. From germline, CDR1 is SGHRS and CDR2 YFSETQ. The CDR3 is made up of 14 amino acids. The CDR3 loop reads CASSLAGGVNTIYF. Here the CDR3 DNA reads TGCGCCAGCAGCTTGGCCGGGGGAGTTAACACCATATATTTT.

The chain has TRBV19 and TRBJ1-4; TRBD1 matches at 8 bases. CDR3 length equals 14 residues. The germline V gene encodes CDR1 LNHDA and CDR2 SQIVND (reference sequence). V shed 5 bases and J 8 bases; nucleotides not matched to a gene: 7. The CDR3 sequence: CASSVTGAGEKLFF. CDR3 DNA sequence: TGTGCCAGTAGTGTGACAGGGGCGGGGGAAAAACTGTTTTTT.

J is TRBJ1-2 and V is TRBV27, with 11 bases matching TRBD1. V shed 5 bases and J 2 bases; nucleotides not matched to a gene: 1. The CDR3 sequence is 14 residues long. Germline V CDR1 and CDR2: MNHEY, SMNVEV (reference sequence). The CDR3 region is CASSRDRGNYGYTF. DNA of the CDR3: TGTGCCAGCAGTCGGGACAGGGGGAACTATGGCTACACCTTC.

This clone appeared a few times. V usage is TRBV9 and J usage is TRBJ2-1; the match to TRBD2 covers 9 bases. Germline values: CDR1 SGDLS, CDR2 YYNGEE. The CDR3 contains 16 residues. The J segment lost 5 bases and the V segment lost 4 bases, leaving 10 bases of the junction unmatched. In DNA, the CDR3 is TGTGCCAGCAGCTCCGGCCGGCTAGCGGGGAACAATGAGCAGTTCTTC. Its protein is CASSSGRLAGNNEQFF.

The rearrangement uses TRBV29-1 and TRBJ1-1; 7 bases are a match to TRBD1. The CDR3 length is 12 residues. CDR1 and CDR2 (germline): SQVTM, ANQGSEA. V was clipped by 2 bases and J by 7 bases; unmatched bases: 4. CDR3 loop: CSVEKNRGEAFF. The DNA of the CDR3 is TGCAGCGTTGAAAAGAACAGGGGTGAAGCTTTCTTT.

This chain uses TRBV19 with TRBJ2-7, with 9 bases fitting TRBD1. The CDR3 length is 17 residues. Germline CDR1 and CDR2: LNHDA and SQIVND (reference sequence). With V trimmed by 6 bases and J by 2 bases, 14 bases remained unmatched. The CDR3 loop is CASRTYSSGTGTYEQYF. The DNA of the CDR3 is TGTGCCAGTAGGACCTACTCATCAGGGACAGGGACCTACGAGCAGTACTTC.

The V and J genes are TRBV11-1 and TRBJ1-1, with D possibly being TRBD1 (5 bases). The CDR3 runs to 15 residues. V was shortened by 2 bases and J by 0 bases, with 10 bases between the two germline ends. Looked up from germline, CDR1 is SGHAT and CDR2 is FQDESV (reference sequence). The DNA for the CDR3 is TGTGCCAGCAGCTTATTCGGGGGGATGAACACTGAAGCTTTCTTT. It specifies CASSLFGGMNTEAFF.

This clone showed up just a few times. The V and J genes are TRBV7-9 and TRBJ2-3, with 9 bases identical to TRBD1. This CDR3 is built from 16 residues. V trimming: 0 bases; J trimming: 1 base; junction bases outside the gene matches: 2. Germline CDR1 reads SEHNR; CDR2 reads FQNEAQ (reference sequence). The DNA for the CDR3 is TGTGCCAGCAGCTTAGCGGGACAGGGTGGCACAGATACGCAGTATTTT. It encodes CASSLAGQGGTDTQYF.